This TCR beta chain was found in a study of T cells in Graves' hyperthyroidism and ophthalmopathy. The CDR3 covers 15 residues. V was pared by 2 bases and J by 1 base, with 10 bases between. Germline V lookup: CDR1 SGHVS, CDR2 FNYEAQ. Template material for amplifying TCR beta CDR3 regions consisted of RNA transcripts. First-round RT-PCR targeting the TCR CDR3 was performed with the HTBI primer set. TCRdb redid the calling of the multiplex PCR reads with MiXCR, one entry per CDR3 protein. The sample contains roughly 530,000 distinct CDR3 sequences, roughly a sixth of which appear only once. Exclusion criteria comprised uncontrolled infection, other autoimmune disease, pregnancy or lactation.

The source of this sequence is a woman aged 18-30 years with Graves' ophthalmopathy. The chain recombines TRBV7-6 with TRBJ2-3, with unresolved D. Sequenced material: blood. CDR3 residues: CASSLLSSRTDTQYF. The CDR3 DNA sequence: TGTGCCAGCAGCTTACTGTCTTCCCGCACAGATACGCAGTATTTT.